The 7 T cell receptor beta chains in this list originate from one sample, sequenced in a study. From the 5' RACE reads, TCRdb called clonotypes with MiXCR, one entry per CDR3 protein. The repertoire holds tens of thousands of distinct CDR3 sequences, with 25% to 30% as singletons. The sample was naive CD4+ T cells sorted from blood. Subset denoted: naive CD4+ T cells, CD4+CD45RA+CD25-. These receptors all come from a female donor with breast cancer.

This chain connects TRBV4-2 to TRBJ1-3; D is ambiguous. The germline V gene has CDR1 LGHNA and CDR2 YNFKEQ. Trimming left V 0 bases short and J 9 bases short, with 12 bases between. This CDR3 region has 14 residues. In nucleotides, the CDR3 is TGTGCCAGCAGCCAAGATCGGAGGGATGGCACCATATATTTT. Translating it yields CASSQDRRDGTIYF.

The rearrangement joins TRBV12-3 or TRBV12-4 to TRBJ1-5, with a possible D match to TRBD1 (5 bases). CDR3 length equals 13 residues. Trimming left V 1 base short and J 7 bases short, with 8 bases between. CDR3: CASSLGGEQPQHF. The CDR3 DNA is TGTGCCAGCAGTTTAGGGGGGGAGCAGCCCCAGCATTTT.

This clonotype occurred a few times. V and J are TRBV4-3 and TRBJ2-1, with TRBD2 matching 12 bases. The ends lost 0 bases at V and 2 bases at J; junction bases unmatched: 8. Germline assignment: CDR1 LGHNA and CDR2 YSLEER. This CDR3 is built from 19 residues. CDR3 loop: CASSQDRTSGMGAYNEQFF. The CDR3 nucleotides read TGCGCCAGCAGCCAAGACCGGACTAGCGGGATGGGGGCCTACAATGAGCAGTTCTTC.

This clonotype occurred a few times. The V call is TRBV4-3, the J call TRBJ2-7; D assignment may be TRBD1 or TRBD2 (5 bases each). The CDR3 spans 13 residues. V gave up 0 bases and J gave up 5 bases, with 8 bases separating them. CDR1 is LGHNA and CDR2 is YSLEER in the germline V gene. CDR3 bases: TGCGCCAGCAGCCAAGAGGGGGATGACGAGCAGTACTTC. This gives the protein CASSQEGDDEQYF.

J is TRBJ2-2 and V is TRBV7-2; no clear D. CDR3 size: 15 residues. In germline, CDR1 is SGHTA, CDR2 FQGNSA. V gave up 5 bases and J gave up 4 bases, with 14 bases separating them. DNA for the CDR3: TGTGCCAGCAGCCCATGGCGGCTAGTCACCGGGGAGCTGTTTTTT. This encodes CASSPWRLVTGELFF. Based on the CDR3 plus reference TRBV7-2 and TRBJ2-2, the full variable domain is GAGVSQSPSNKVTEKGKDVELRCDPISGHTALYWYRQSLGQGLEFLIYFQGNSAPDKSGLPSDRFSAERTGGSVSTLTIQRTQQEDSAVYLCASSPWRLVTGELFFGEGSRLTVL.

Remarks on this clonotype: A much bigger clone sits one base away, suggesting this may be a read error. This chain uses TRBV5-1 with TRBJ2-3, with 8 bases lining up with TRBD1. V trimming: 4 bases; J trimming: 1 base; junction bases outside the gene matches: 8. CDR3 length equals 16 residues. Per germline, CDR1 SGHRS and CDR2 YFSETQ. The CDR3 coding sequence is TGCGCCAGCAGCAACGACAGGGGAGGTGGCACAGATACGCAGTATTTT. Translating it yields CASSNDRGGGTDTQYF. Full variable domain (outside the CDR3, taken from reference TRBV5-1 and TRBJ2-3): KAGVTQTPRYLIKTRGQQVTLSCSPISGHRSVSWYQQTPGQGLQFLFEYFSETQRNKGNFPGRFSGRQFSNSRSEMNVSTLELGDSALYLCASSNDRGGGTDTQYFGPGTRLTVL.

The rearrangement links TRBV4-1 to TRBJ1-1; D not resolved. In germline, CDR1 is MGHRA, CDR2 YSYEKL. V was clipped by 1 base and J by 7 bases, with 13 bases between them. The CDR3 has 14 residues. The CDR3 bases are TGCGCCAGCAGCCAAGCGTCGTGGCAGATTGAAGCTTTCTTT. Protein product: CASSQASWQIEAFF.